The source of this T cell receptor beta chain is a study of early T cells in non-severe SARS-CoV-2 infection. Background on the study: Bulk RNA isolated from unsorted whole blood underwent sequencing; chains were not paired.

As regards this clonotype: The target antigen is unknown.

Individual cDNA molecules carried attached unique molecular identifiers. TCRdb reanalysed the 5' RACE reads using MiXCR and keeps one entry per CDR3 protein. The repertoire holds about 64,000 distinct CDR3 sequences, with roughly 9% as singletons. Study-wide points: A preference for anti-spike CD8 responses marked VDJdb matching, which missed private and CD4 specificities.

Germline V gives CDR1 SGHAT, CDR2 FQNNGV. V lost 4 bases and J lost 4, with 13 bases in between. The CDR3 consists of 15 residues. The source was whole blood, collected at baseline. This clonotype was obtained from an adult who was a healthcare worker with PCR-confirmed SARS-CoV-2 infection or an uninfected control (not recorded which). The chain couples TRBV11-2 to TRBJ2-2, with TRBD2 as a possible D gene (5 bases). For the CDR3, the DNA is TGTGCCAGCAGCTCCCTGGGCGGACTCACCGGGGAGCTGTTTTTT. This translates into CASSSLGGLTGELFF.